Here is one T cell receptor (beta chain) with its context. The target antigen is unknown. Assay: immunoSEQ multiplex PCR; the TCRdb copy retains only in-frame clones and omits some. This table holds about 77,000 clones, nearly 98% found once. The germline CDR1 and CDR2 sequences are LGHNA and YNFKEQ. This CDR3 contains 13 residues. V lost 4 bases and J 3 bases, leaving 10 bases between the germline ends. The data were taken from a study of Tregs in tolerant kidney transplant recipients. Study context: Related graft donors supplied nonmyeloablative bone marrow transplants, and mixed chimerism was transient.

Study observations and caveats: Nucleotide sequences could not be compared across some patients' samples due to primer changes. Validation in larger populations is needed because few patients were studied.

CD4+CD25+CD127- Tregs, CD4+CD25- non-Tregs, CD4 and CD8 cells were sorted. This sequence originates from a human donor who received a combined kidney and bone marrow transplant. The gene calls are TRBV4-2 and TRBJ2-7; TRBD2 is a possible D gene (5 bases). The material sequenced was CD4+ T cells from blood, taken before the transplant. The CDR3: CASSLNRDYEQYF. CDR3 sequence (DNA): TGTGCCAGCAGCCTAAACCGGGACTACGAGCAGTACTTC.